The 18 T cell receptor beta chains listed next were all sequenced from one sample in a study of blood T cell repertoires in COVID-19. The protocol was immunoSEQ multiplex PCR, while the TCRdb copy is restricted to in-frame clones and leaves out a portion. The sample yields tens of thousands of clones, around four fifths seen once. The sample was peripheral blood. The receptors shown here come from a woman of 80 years or more with active or convalescent COVID-19.

The rearrangement uses TRBV27 and TRBJ1-2; weak D call: TRBD1 (5 bases). Trimming left V 7 bases short and J 8 bases short, with 17 bases between. Germline CDR1 is MNHEY and CDR2 is SMNVEV (reference sequence). CDR3 length: 13 amino acids. This CDR3 is CASKPGRGDGYTF. The CDR3 DNA follows: TGTGCCAGCAAACCCGGTCGCGGGGACGGCTACACCTTC.

The V call is TRBV7-2, the J call TRBJ2-7; 13 nucleotides line up with TRBD2. CDR1 SGHTA and CDR2 FQGNSA come from the germline V gene. V shed 1 base, J shed 3 bases, and the junction held 0 bases outside the gene matches. The CDR3 covers 15 residues. DNA of the CDR3: TGTGCCAGCAGCTTAGGGACTAGCGGGGGCTACGAGCAGTACTTC. This encodes CASSLGTSGGYEQYF. The full variable domain, completed using reference TRBV7-2 and TRBJ2-7, is GAGVSQSPSNKVTEKGKDVELRCDPISGHTALYWYRQSLGQGLEFLIYFQGNSAPDKSGLPSDRFSAERTGGSVSTLTIQRTQQEDSAVYLCASSLGTSGGYEQYFGPGTRLTVT.

This clone was seen a single time. The chain combines TRBV5-8 with TRBJ2-7; the match to TRBD1 covers 7 bases. The V and J ends lost 2 bases and 2 bases, in that order; junction bases with no gene match: 4. Germline-derived CDR1 and CDR2 are SGHTS and YDEGEE. The CDR3 sequence is 14 residues long. The CDR3 nucleotides are TGTGCCAGCAGCTTAAACAGGGGCCCCTACGAGCAGTACTTC. Protein product: CASSLNRGPYEQYF.

The J gene is TRBJ1-1, the V gene TRBV27; no reliable D call. The CDR3 covers 13 residues. V gave up 6 bases and J gave up 0 bases, with 8 bases separating them. Germline V gene lookup returns CDR1 MNHEY and CDR2 SMNVEV (reference sequence). The CDR3 here is CASSPDLNTEAFF. Here the CDR3 DNA reads TGTGCCAGCAGCCCGGACTTGAACACTGAAGCTTTCTTT.

The gene calls are TRBV29-1 and TRBJ1-4, with D unclear. Trimming shortened V by 6 bases and J by 0 bases, and 8 bases separated the two germline ends. Germline assignment: CDR1 SQVTM and CDR2 ANQGSEA. There are 13 residues in the CDR3. The CDR3 loop is CSVEGTTNEKLFF. The CDR3 region has the DNA TGCAGCGTAGAGGGAACAACTAATGAAAAACTGTTTTTT. Variable domain in full (rest from reference TRBV29-1 and TRBJ1-4): SAVISQKPSRDICQRGTSLTIQCQVDSQVTMMFWYRQQPGQSLTLIATANQGSEATYESGFVIDKFPISRPNLTFSTLTVSNMSPEDSSIYLCSVEGTTNEKLFFGSGTQLSVL.

V usage is TRBV5-1 and J usage is TRBJ1-1, with D maybe TRBD1 (6 bases). Trimming took 5 bases from V and 4 from J, leaving 15 bases between them. Germline-derived CDR1 and CDR2 are SGHRS and YFSETQ. This CDR3 comprises 14 residues. In DNA form, the CDR3 reads TGCGCCAGCAGAGACCCAGGGGCGGGCACTGAAGCTTTCTTT. It is translated as CASRDPGAGTEAFF.

The rearrangement links TRBV9 to TRBJ1-1; tentative D call: TRBD1 (5 bases). Germline assignment: CDR1 SGDLS and CDR2 YYNGEE. The CDR3 sequence is 15 residues long. Trimming shortened V by 0 bases and J by 1 base, and 10 bases separated the two germline ends. The CDR3 loop reads CASSVEWTSNTEAFF. The CDR3 nucleotides are TGTGCCAGCAGCGTAGAATGGACATCGAACACTGAAGCTTTCTTT.

This clone appeared a single time. The V and J genes are TRBV18 and TRBJ1-1, with 7 bases fitting TRBD1. Germline V CDR1 and CDR2: KGHSH, LQKENI. Trimming removed 0 bases from V and 4 bases from J; junction bases left unmatched: 5. CDR3 length equals 15 residues. CDR3 region: CASSPPSQGVTEAFF. The CDR3 coding sequence is TGTGCCAGCTCACCACCGTCCCAGGGGGTCACTGAAGCTTTCTTT.

V usage is TRBV5-1 and J usage is TRBJ2-7, with 8 bases identical to TRBD1. V shed 1 base and J 5 bases; nucleotides not matched to a gene: 5. CDR1 and CDR2 from the germline V gene are SGHRS and YFSETQ. CDR3 size: 14 residues. The CDR3 sequence is CASSLLDRENEQYF. DNA for the CDR3: TGCGCCAGCAGCTTGTTGGACAGGGAGAACGAGCAGTACTTC.

V gene TRBV2 combines with J gene TRBJ1-1; no firm D call. The V end was cut by 10 bases, the J end by 11 bases, with 26 bases between. Germline CDR1 is SNHLY and CDR2 is FYNNEI. CDR3 length equals 14 residues. CDR3 sequence reads: CATRGQVDPLAAFF. CDR3 nucleotides: TGTGCCACCCGAGGGCAGGTGGACCCTCTAGCTGCTTTCTTT. The full variable domain, completed using reference TRBV2 and TRBJ1-1, is EPEVTQTPSHQVTQMGQEVILRCVPISNHLYFYWYRQILGQKVEFLVSFYNNEISEKSEIFDDQFSVERPDGSNFTLKIRSTKLEDSAMYFCATRGQVDPLAAFFGQGTRLTVV.

The chain has TRBV18 and TRBJ1-3, with a tentative D call TRBD1 (5 bases). The V end lost 2 bases, the J end lost 2 bases, and 13 bases lay between the germline ends. Germline CDR1 reads KGHSH; CDR2 reads LQKENI. The CDR3 consists of 16 residues. CDR3 protein: CASSPSDGGAGNTIYF. DNA for the CDR3: TGTGCCAGCTCACCAAGTGACGGGGGAGCTGGAAACACCATATATTTT.

This clone has a single count. The chain uses TRBV10-3 and TRBJ2-7; TRBD2 matches at 9 bases. There are 16 residues in the CDR3. Losses at the gene ends were 3 bases for V and 5 bases for J; bases not matched to a gene: 11. Germline V gene data show CDR1 as ENHRY and CDR2 as SYGVKD. The CDR3 is CAISDGGSGGSHEQYF. The CDR3 DNA reads as TGTGCCATCAGTGATGGAGGGAGCGGGGGGAGCCACGAGCAGTACTTC.

CDR3 residues: CASSQRRGSQETQYF. In DNA form, the CDR3 reads TGCGCCAGCAGCCAACGGCGGGGCAGCCAAGAGACCCAGTACTTC. The chain has TRBV4-1 and TRBJ2-5; a weak D match, TRBD2 (6 bases). CDR1 is MGHRA and CDR2 is YSYEKL in the germline V gene. The CDR3 sequence is 15 residues long. The V end was cut by 2 bases, the J end by 1 base, with 11 bases between.

V is TRBV5-1 and J is TRBJ2-1; tentative D call: TRBD2 (6 bases). Per the germline V gene, CDR1 is SGHRS and CDR2 is YFSETQ. Trimming pared 0 bases from V and 9 bases from J, leaving 7 bases between. The CDR3 is 12 amino acids. The CDR3 sequence is CASSLEGGEQFF. In nucleotides, the CDR3 is TGCGCCAGCAGCTTGGAGGGAGGTGAGCAGTTCTTC.

V gene TRBV27 combines with J gene TRBJ2-1; perhaps TRBD1 as D (8 bases). Germline-derived CDR1 and CDR2 are MNHEY and SMNVEV (reference sequence). V lost 6 bases, J lost 8 bases, and 20 bases lay in between. The CDR3 extends over 15 amino acids. The chain's CDR3 is CASSTYRGGIDEQFF. CDR3 nucleotide sequence: TGTGCCAGCAGCACCTACAGGGGGGGAATAGATGAGCAGTTCTTC.

The chain links TRBV4-1 to TRBJ1-2, with a tentative D call TRBD1 (5 bases). The CDR3 sequence is 14 residues long. Trimming shortened V by 1 base and J by 3 bases, and 9 bases separated the two germline ends. CDR1 is MGHRA, CDR2 YSYEKL, per germline. CDR3 in amino acids: CASSQVQGDYGYTF. DNA of the CDR3: TGCGCCAGCAGCCAAGTTCAGGGCGACTATGGCTACACCTTC.

The DNA for the CDR3 is TGTGCCAGCAGTTACTCTTCGGGACAGAGTAGGCAAACTGGCTATGGCTACACCTTC. Its protein is CASSYSSGQSRQTGYGYTF. This chain joins TRBV6-2 or TRBV6-3 and TRBJ1-2; 7 bases are a match to TRBD1. Per the germline V gene, CDR1 is MNHEY and CDR2 is SVGEGT. The V and J ends lost 0 bases and 4 bases, in that order; junction bases with no gene match: 17. This CDR3 has 19 amino acids.

The V gene is TRBV12-5, the J gene TRBJ1-2; 10 bases match TRBD1. The CDR3 is 16 amino acids. V shed 4 bases, J shed 3 bases, and the junction held 8 bases outside the gene matches. CDR1 and CDR2 from the germline V gene are LGHNT and FRNRAP. CDR3 nucleotide sequence: TGTGCTAGTGGTTCTAACTCCGGGACAGGGGACTATGGCTACACCTTC. Translated, it gives CASGSNSGTGDYGYTF.